This T cell receptor (beta chain) was sequenced for a study of cytomegalovirus exposure and HLA in healthy donors (TCRdb year 2017). For the study in its entirety: An earlier analysis of several hundred of the donors reported around 280 Gb of sequence data and 117 million unique TCR beta sequences obtained from about 180 million T cells. The study used immunosequencing to profile the T cell repertoires of approximately 650 subjects and linked those repertoires to cytomegalovirus serostatus. Every discovery cohort repertoire had been produced on one sequencing platform. Genome-wide SNP genotypes for about 65% of the 666 donors were used in a later genetic analysis, which treated that subset as a discovery cohort. Donor age, sex, ethnicity and CMV serostatus were compiled alongside the repertoire data. About 300 gigabases of sequencing data and tens of millions of unique TCR sequences were included in an early release covering roughly 700 HLA-typed donors. The study aimed to test whether signatures of past pathogen exposure could be identified by cataloging public T cell receptors. On average, roughly 200,000 unique TCR beta nucleotide sequences were sequenced per donor among a few hundred genotyped donors of the cohort, with about 19% of those sequences being non-productive. A few DR-DQ haplotypes were handled as single units for association and clustering because linkage in the cohort was strong. The genetic ancestry cluster associated with self-reported Caucasian donors included over 65% of the 398 genotyped donors. Both class I and class II loci were covered by HLA typing, at four-digit resolution. Along with the approximately 600-subject first cohort, a separate validation cohort of over 90 different subjects was used. High-throughput TCR immunosequencing, statistical association of individual TCRs with disease status, and machine learning were combined to predict cytomegalovirus infection status. To decide whether each TCR beta V gene segment behaved as functional or pseudogenic, an earlier analysis of some 600 of the donors relied on high-throughput TCR beta sequencing. Typing coverage varied by locus: about 629-630 donors for A, B, C, DRB1 and DQB1; roughly 520 for DQA1; 606 for DPA1; fewer than 480 for DPB1. A later analysis re-examined previously published TCR beta repertoires from around 670 donors and added high-resolution HLA genotyping to investigate patterns of TCR occurrence. Rather than drawing on any new phenotypic data, the later analysis identified candidate immune exposures from TCR beta sequences and the way those sequences occurred across donors.

Per the germline V gene (reference sequence), MNHEY is the CDR1 and SMNVEV is the CDR2. From V the trimming removes 5 bases and from J it removes 7 bases, while the gene matches leave 13 bases of the junction unaccounted for. Counted from cysteine to phenylalanine, this CDR3 has 16 amino acids. Kept here is only the CDR3 DNA, which spans 48 bases and is read in frame from base 1. About this clone itself: Its antigen is still unknown. No base quality values were provided; no much bigger clone lies one nucleotide off.

The cohort comprised fewer than 750 healthy bone marrow donors. Cohort members were all nominally healthy when sampled, although unrecorded immune exposures were likely present. The donor tested CMV seronegative and was one of the 352 seronegative cohort members. A peripheral blood sample was collected from each donor, and TCR beta sequencing was performed on peripheral blood mononuclear cells. The Qiagen DNeasy Blood Extraction Kit was used to extract genomic DNA from the blood cell samples. On the study overall, not on this receptor specifically: A total of fewer than 200 TCR beta chains were listed by the study as associated with cytomegalovirus. In an earlier analysis of fewer than 700 of the donors, most TCR beta V segments appeared in productive rearrangements about 90% or about 30% of the time, broadly matching IMGT annotations. According to a later analysis, TCR association rates differed among HLA loci, with DRB1 alleles showing the most associated TCRs and HLA-C alleles showing the fewest. In both the original and validation cohorts, the classifier was reported to diagnose cytomegalovirus status with high specificity and sensitivity. Sequencing depth was assumed to be roughly uniform across donors in the presence/absence analyses, though that assumption may not hold. At a false discovery rate of 0.05, a later analysis linked roughly 17,000 TCR beta sequences to specific HLA alleles. According to a later analysis, parvovirus B19, influenza, CMV and Epstein-Barr virus appeared linked to several top co-occurrence clusters. V-gene and J-gene trimming of TCR beta chains was associated with a missense DCLRE1C variant in a later genetic analysis, and the association was replicated in an independent cohort. Most CMV-associated TCR beta chains appeared to be HLA-restricted in a later analysis, and the HLA associations seemed to be driven largely by CMV exposure. Most TCR sequences were observed very rarely across donors, whereas some public TCRs were present in many individuals. A cluster of highly shared sequence variants was judged likely to represent a technical artifact of the sequencing pipeline. The cohort was sequenced for TCR beta chains only, and without alpha or paired-chain data the features that could be detected were limited. Because HLA typing was missing for some donors at each locus, association tests included only the typed subset. A later genetic analysis reported fewer N-insertions in productive TCRs among donors in an Asian-associated ancestry cluster than the roughly 700-donor mean. A few of the identified cytomegalovirus-associated TCR beta chains were confirmed in vitro to be specific for cytomegalovirus antigens. The authors suggested that the approach could potentially be generalized to other disease states and immunological phenotypes. Some IMGT-functional V segments, including TRBV6-2 and TRBV6-3, could not be told apart with the 87-base-pair reads, so those segments were excluded. Compared with equally common non-associated chains, HLA-associated TCR beta chains in a later analysis were more clonally expanded and had lower generation probabilities. The earlier analysis of 450 to 700 of the donors excluded over 15 rarely observed V segments, including chromosome 9 orphons, because counts were too low. A further reported finding was that TCR beta sequences accurately predicted the HLA-A and HLA-B alleles for most subjects in the first cohort. Strong co-occurrence of HLA alleles, especially DR and DQ, made assigning TCR associations to individual alleles difficult. For the cohort, immune exposure information was limited to CMV serostatus. Linkage disequilibrium might explain the correlated functional status among segregating V segments, but an unknown experimental factor could not be excluded.

The library came from the immunoSEQ multiplex PCR assay. For the multiplex PCR, a mixture combining 60 forward primers for TCR Vbeta segments and 13 reverse primers for TCR Jbeta segments was used. Amplification of the CDR3 region of rearranged TCR beta genes was performed with a multiplex PCR assay on genomic DNA. The Illumina HiSeq System was used to sequence the amplified TCR beta libraries as 87-base-pair reads. Regarding the original processing steps: In a later analysis, around 80 million unique TCR beta chains were counted across the roughly 610 repertoires, and roughly 11 million of these chains were shared by at least two donors. Raw reads were error-corrected and collapsed into unique sequences with a nearest-neighbor algorithm that merged closely related sequences to remove PCR and sequencing errors. Alignment of CDR3 sequences to IMGT reference sequences was used to assign V, D and J gene segments. For a sequence to be retained, a match of at least six nucleotides to both a V gene segment and a J gene segment was required. A rearrangement counted as productive if the CDR3 had no stop codons and remained in frame with V and J, and every other rearrangement counted as non-productive. Following IMGT convention, CDR3 was defined as the stretch from the second conserved V-encoded cysteine to the conserved J-encoded phenylalanine. In an earlier analysis of approximately 500 of the donors, sequences lacking an unambiguous match to a single V gene segment were excluded. An earlier analysis of over 450 of the donors classified V segments as functional when productive rearrangements were above 56.7% and as segregating when the standard deviation between donors was above 5%. A statistical classification framework was built for diagnosing cytomegalovirus status from the catalog of TCR beta chain sequences. V and J gene assignment, in a later analysis, came from comparing TCR nucleotide sequences with IMGT/GENE-DB human TR gene sequences. Using the TCRdist pipeline, a later analysis assigned CDR3 sequences along with most-parsimonious VDJ recombination scenarios. In a later analysis, each TCR beta chain was defined by its CDR3 amino acid sequence together with its V-gene family, and reads lacking a unique V-gene family were excluded. A later analysis removed over 500 highly shared, low-generation-probability nucleotide sequences to deal with suspected cross-contamination and a sequencing artifact. In a later analysis, a clonal expansion index was calculated for each public chain from normalized within-repertoire ranks of inferred template counts. In a later analysis, generation probabilities were computed with a VDJ recombination model fitted to out-of-frame rearrangements, and the resulting probabilities were checked against IGoR. A later analysis scored TCR-TCR, TCR-HLA and TCR-CMV co-occurrence with hypergeometric tests, applying a repertoire-size bias correction to TCR pairs. In a later analysis, false discovery rates were estimated by permuting HLA or CMV assignments 20 times. In a later analysis, co-occurring TCRs were grouped using DBSCAN, with TCRdist sequence similarity added in when clustering inside HLA-allele-positive subsets. Repertoires with fewer than 30,000 or more than 120,000 public chains were left out of co-occurrence clustering, as were five repertoires with anomalous nucleotide sharing. TCRdb's version of the immuneACCESS table is confined to in-frame rearrangements and falls short of the full clone set. An unresolved V gene accounts for under half of the shortfall where checked; the remainder is of unknown origin. V and J calls and clone size come straight from that table; D and trimming were deduced from the DNA. The sample contains some 140,000 clones, roughly 73% of them found a single time. The ten largest clones take up 1% to 1.5% of the sample.

The chain joins TRBV27 to TRBJ1-5; 8 nucleotides in the junction match TRBD1. The TCR was taken from a woman aged 40 to 49 in good health and CMV-seronegative. The material sequenced was PBMCs. The CDR3 protein sequence reads: CASSGTGGTLGQPQHF. The nucleotide sequence is TGTGCCAGCAGTGGAACAGGGGGGACCCTCGGCCAGCCCCAGCATTTT.